These 22 T cell receptor beta chains originate from one sample sequenced in a study of shared clonotypes between healthy human individuals (dated by TCRdb to the early 2020s). The library was made by the immunoSEQ multiplex PCR assay. Imported from immuneACCESS, the table was reduced by TCRdb to in-frame sequences with V and J called. These copies leave out some clones; in studies compared against another copy, an unresolved V gene accounts for under half, and the cause of the remainder is not known. Recorded for this sample are approximately 2.4 million clones; around 95% of them occurred a single time. Around 0.13% of the sample rests with the top ten. Sample: naive CD4+ T cells sorted from blood. The meaning of the sample's cell subset or site label: CD45RA+ positively selected. These receptors all stem from a man between 18 and 35 years old in good health.

The rearrangement uses TRBV5-1 and TRBJ2-2; possible D gene TRBD2, 6 bases. Germline-derived CDR1 and CDR2 are SGHRS and YFSETQ. The CDR3 has 13 residues. V was pared by 7 bases and J by 5 bases, with 12 bases between. The CDR3 reads CASAGQVTGELFF. CDR3 bases: TGCGCCAGCGCGGGGCAGGTTACCGGGGAGCTGTTTTTT.

The chain links TRBV27 to TRBJ2-7; D could derive from TRBD1 or TRBD2 (5 bases each). This CDR3 is 14 amino acids long. The V end lost 6 bases, the J end lost 9 bases, and 21 bases lay between the germline ends. Per the germline V gene, CDR1 is MNHEY and CDR2 is SMNVEV (reference sequence). The DNA for the CDR3 is TGTGCCAGCAGCACGTTGGGGGAACCAGTAAGGCAGTACTTC. Encoded protein: CASSTLGEPVRQYF.

This rearrangement joins TRBV2 to TRBJ2-3; a possible D gene is TRBD2 (6 bases). Germline V gene lookup returns CDR1 SNHLY and CDR2 FYNNEI. V was clipped by 4 bases and J by 2 bases, with 10 bases between them. The CDR3 is made up of 14 amino acids. The CDR3 DNA sequence: TGTGCCAGCAGTGCGCGGGGCAACACAGATACGCAGTATTTT. Translating gives CASSARGNTDTQYF. The whole variable domain, filled in from reference TRBV2 and TRBJ2-3, reads EPEVTQTPSHQVTQMGQEVILRCVPISNHLYFYWYRQILGQKVEFLVSFYNNEISEKSEIFDDQFSVERPDGSNFTLKIRSTKLEDSAMYFCASSARGNTDTQYFGPGTRLTVL.

The chain carries TRBV9 and TRBJ2-7, with TRBD1 matching over 11 bases. V lost 0 bases and J lost 6; bases outside the gene matches: 5. The CDR3 has 15 amino acids. Germline lookup yields CDR1 SGDLS and CDR2 YYNGEE. In DNA form, the CDR3 reads TGTGCCAGCAGCGTAGTAGCTGGGACAGGGGGCGAGCAGTACTTC. It specifies CASSVVAGTGGEQYF.

The CDR3 spells CASSQVAFSGHVGELFF. CDR3 DNA: TGCGCCAGCAGCCAAGTCGCCTTCTCAGGGCACGTCGGGGAGCTGTTTTTT. This sequence joins TRBV4-3 and TRBJ2-2; tentative D call: TRBD1 (5 bases). The CDR3 sequence is 17 residues long. CDR1 LGHNA and CDR2 YSLEER come from the germline V gene. With 1 base removed from V and 7 bases from J, the gap between germline ends came to 19 bases.

The chain is built from TRBV30 and TRBJ2-3, with 11 nucleotides matching TRBD2. V lost 2 bases to trimming and J lost 3 bases; unmatched junction nucleotides: 4. This CDR3 spans 15 amino acids. The germline gives CDR1 GTSNPN, CDR2 SVGIG (reference sequence). The CDR3 loop is CAWSPLAGGTDTQYF. The CDR3, as DNA: TGTGCCTGGAGTCCCCTAGCGGGAGGTACAGATACGCAGTATTTT. The full variable domain, completed using reference TRBV30 and TRBJ2-3, is SQTIHQWPATLVQPVGSPLSLECTVEGTSNPNLYWYRQAAGRGLQLLFYSVGIGQISSEVPQNLSASRPQDRQFILSSKKLLLSDSGFYLCAWSPLAGGTDTQYFGPGTRLTVL.

The chain employs TRBV18 and TRBJ2-5; tentatively, D is TRBD1 (6 bases). This CDR3 spans 14 amino acids. V was cut by 5 bases and J by 5 bases, with 15 bases left in between. Per the germline V gene, CDR1 is KGHSH and CDR2 is LQKENI. As DNA, the CDR3 is TGTGCCAGCTCATCACAGGGAAGTGTGGAGACCCAGTACTTC. This sequence encodes CASSSQGSVETQYF. The entire variable domain, with the rest obtained from reference TRBV18 and TRBJ2-5, is as follows: NAGVMQNPRHLVRRRGQEARLRCSPMKGHSHVYWYRQLPEEGLKFMVYLQKENIIDESGMPKERFSAEFPKEGPSILRIQQVVRGDSAAYFCASSSQGSVETQYFGPGTRLLVL.

Regarding this clone: The sample has other DNA sequences that encode this CDR3 too. The gene calls are TRBV18 and TRBJ2-5; D not resolved. CDR1 is KGHSH and CDR2 is LQKENI in the germline V gene. V lost 2 bases to trimming and J lost 1 base, with 5 bases between them. The CDR3 covers 13 residues. The CDR3 here is CASSPRTQETQYF. In DNA, the CDR3 is TGTGCCAGCTCACCAAGAACCCAAGAGACCCAGTACTTC.

This chain uses TRBV5-1 with TRBJ2-2; 12 positions agree with TRBD2. Trimming cost V 0 bases and J 5 bases; bases outside gene matches: 5. This CDR3 spans 17 amino acids. Germline values: CDR1 SGHRS, CDR2 YFSETQ. CDR3 sequence reads: CASSLGLAGARTGELFF. In nucleotides, the CDR3 is TGCGCCAGCAGCTTGGGACTAGCGGGAGCAAGGACCGGGGAGCTGTTTTTT.

The V call is TRBV5-1, the J call TRBJ2-2; D is unresolved. V dropped 1 base and J dropped 4 bases, with 11 bases sitting between them. This CDR3 is 15 amino acids long. Germline V CDR1 and CDR2: SGHRS, YFSETQ. DNA of the CDR3: TGCGCCAGCAGCTTGTCGGTACAGACCACCGGGGAGCTGTTTTTT. Translated: CASSLSVQTTGELFF.

For the CDR3, the DNA is TGTGCCAGCAGCCGACGGGAGACTGCAACTAATGAAAAACTGTTTTTT. Translating it yields CASSRRETATNEKLFF. V is TRBV7-2 and J is TRBJ1-4; unclear D gene. Trimming shortened V by 5 bases and J by 0 bases, and 13 bases separated the two germline ends. The CDR3 runs 16 residues. Germline CDR1 reads SGHTA; CDR2 reads FQGNSA.

The chain uses TRBV6-6 and TRBJ2-5; D is uncertain. The CDR3 spans 13 residues. The V and J ends lost 2 bases and 3 bases respectively, with 7 bases between them. The V gene's germline CDR1 is MNHNY and CDR2 SVGAGI (reference sequence). The CDR3 DNA reads as TGTGCCAGCAGTTACCCCCCAGAAGAGACCCAGTACTTC. This codes for CASSYPPEETQYF.

The chain employs TRBV1 and TRBJ2-5; the table's TRBD2 call for D was not verified on the DNA. TRBV1 is a documented pseudogene. This CDR3 comprises 16 residues. The CDR3 bases are TGCACCAGCAGCCAAGATGGGACTAGTGGTACAGAGACCCAGTACTTC. This sequence encodes CTSSQDGTSGTETQYF.

This clone was found once. The chain combines TRBV5-4 with TRBJ2-7, with 7 bases matching TRBD1. V was clipped by 5 bases and J by 2 bases; unmatched bases: 16. Germline-derived CDR1 and CDR2 are SGHNT and YYREEE (reference sequence). The CDR3 has 17 amino acids. The CDR3 here is CASSLRGAGTVPYEQYF. CDR3 coding DNA: TGTGCCAGCAGTTTGAGGGGCGCAGGGACAGTCCCCTACGAGCAGTACTTC. The variable domain in full, with the rest retrieved from reference TRBV5-4 and TRBJ2-7, is ETGVTQSPTHLIKTRGQQVTLRCSSQSGHNTVSWYQQALGQGPQFIFQYYREEENGRGNFPPRFSGLQFPNYSSELNVNALELDDSALYLCASSLRGAGTVPYEQYFGPGTRLTVT.

The V gene is TRBV5-4, the J gene TRBJ2-1; 14 nucleotides match TRBD2. The germline CDR1 and CDR2 sequences are SGHNT and YYREEE (reference sequence). There are 16 residues in the CDR3. J gave up 9 bases and V 5 bases, and 10 bases lay outside the gene matches. Here the CDR3 DNA reads TGTGCCAGCAGTCGGATGGGACTAGCGGGAGAGGGTGAGCAGTTCTTC. Protein product: CASSRMGLAGEGEQFF.

The chain employs TRBV30 and TRBJ2-5; D is unresolved. The CDR3 is made up of 12 amino acids. CDR1 and CDR2 (germline): GTSNPN, SVGIG (reference sequence). The V and J ends lost 0 bases and 3 bases respectively, with 5 bases between them. CDR3 sequence (DNA): TGTGCCTGGAGTGTACAGAAAGAGACCCAGTACTTC. It yields the protein CAWSVQKETQYF.

The chain has TRBV5-6 and TRBJ2-3; 9 bases map to TRBD2. The CDR3 has 14 residues. With 4 bases clipped from V and 1 base from J, the junction kept 1 base outside the gene matches. The germline V gene has CDR1 SGHDT and CDR2 YYEEEE. The CDR3 nucleotides read TGTGCCAGCAGCCGGACTAGCGGCACAGATACGCAGTATTTT. Protein sequence: CASSRTSGTDTQYF.

CDR3 sequence reads: CASKLVNEQFF. The CDR3 DNA sequence: TGTGCCAGCAAACTAGTCAATGAGCAGTTCTTC. This chain joins TRBV2 and TRBJ2-1, with D maybe TRBD2 (5 bases). This CDR3 spans 11 amino acids. V lost 7 bases to trimming and J lost 6 bases, with 7 bases between them. The germline V gene has CDR1 SNHLY and CDR2 FYNNEI.

The rearrangement joins TRBV2 to TRBJ2-7; TRBD1 matches at 10 bases. The CDR3 contains 13 residues. V was clipped by 6 bases and J by 11 bases; unmatched bases: 10. Germline CDR1 SNHLY, CDR2 FYNNEI. This CDR3 is CASRFPGQGPKYF. The CDR3 DNA reads TGTGCCAGCAGATTCCCGGGACAGGGGCCGAAGTACTTC.

The chain recombines TRBV6-5 with TRBJ2-7; D might be TRBD1 (5 bases). Germline loops: CDR1 MNHEY, CDR2 SVGAGI. CDR3 length equals 14 residues. Trimming left V 1 base short and J 3 bases short, with 10 bases between. The CDR3 here is CASSYWQGNYEQYF. The CDR3 DNA is TGTGCCAGCAGTTACTGGCAGGGCAACTACGAGCAGTACTTC.

This chain connects TRBV18 to TRBJ2-1; 11 nucleotides align to TRBD2. This CDR3 has 17 residues. Germline CDR1 is KGHSH and CDR2 is LQKENI. V shed 2 bases and J 5 bases; nucleotides not matched to a gene: 8. Here the CDR3 reads CASSPRLAGGFDNEQFF. CDR3 coding DNA: TGTGCCAGCTCACCAAGGCTAGCGGGGGGTTTTGACAATGAGCAGTTCTTC.

The V gene is TRBV11-2, the J gene TRBJ1-3, with a tentative D call TRBD1 (6 bases). Germline V gives CDR1 SGHAT, CDR2 FQNNGV. This CDR3 comprises 15 residues. Trimming took off 2 bases at V and 4 bases at J, with 12 bases between the two ends. The CDR3 sequence: CASSLTQGIGNTIYF. The CDR3 DNA reads TGTGCCAGCAGCTTAACCCAGGGGATAGGAAACACCATATATTTT. Variable domain in full (rest from reference TRBV11-2 and TRBJ1-3): EAGVAQSPRYKIIEKRQSVAFWCNPISGHATLYWYQQILGQGPKLLIQFQNNGVVDDSQLPKDRFSAERLKGVDSTLKIQPAKLEDSAVYLCASSLTQGIGNTIYFGEGSWLTVV.